The 30 T cell receptor beta chains presented below share a single source sample, sequenced in a study of control samples from healthy donors and cancer patients. Sequencing used immunoSEQ multiplex PCR; TCRdb keeps in-frame clones, though not all of them. The table records under 150,000 clones, roughly 92% of them present only once. The material sequenced was blood. The source of these receptors is a man in his thirties or forties in good health.

In its sample, this clone was seen once. V gene TRBV10-2 combines with J gene TRBJ1-6, with TRBD1 identical over 9 bases. CDR1 is WSHSY and CDR2 is SAAADI in the germline V gene. CDR3 length: 16 amino acids. The ends lost 1 base at V and 8 bases at J; junction bases unmatched: 6. The CDR3 here is CASSEFGGQGDSPLHF. In DNA form, the CDR3 reads TGCGCCAGCAGTGAGTTCGGGGGACAGGGAGATTCACCCCTCCACTTT.

This chain connects TRBV11-2 to TRBJ2-7; possible D gene TRBD2, 5 bases. The V end lost 1 base, the J end lost 6 bases, and 13 bases lay between the germline ends. Germline CDR1 reads SGHAT; CDR2 reads FQNNGV. The CDR3 length is 14 residues. This CDR3 reads CASSLVTSLSEQYF. DNA of the CDR3: TGTGCCAGCAGCTTAGTAACTAGTCTCTCCGAGCAGTACTTC. Using reference TRBV11-2 and TRBJ2-7 for the parts outside the CDR3, the full variable domain is EAGVAQSPRYKIIEKRQSVAFWCNPISGHATLYWYQQILGQGPKLLIQFQNNGVVDDSQLPKDRFSAERLKGVDSTLKIQPAKLEDSAVYLCASSLVTSLSEQYFGPGTRLTVT.

This clone was detected ten times or more. The chain joins TRBV6-1 to TRBJ1-6, with 8 bases that match TRBD1. The trim removed 1 base at V and 6 bases at J, leaving 5 bases unmatched. This CDR3 has 16 amino acids. Germline V gene lookup returns CDR1 MNHNS and CDR2 SASEGT. The CDR3 here is CASSEETGQGNSPLHF. In nucleotides, the CDR3 is TGTGCCAGCAGTGAAGAGACAGGACAGGGTAATTCACCCCTCCACTTT.

This clone came up once. This chain uses TRBV5-1 with TRBJ2-5; D possibly corresponds to TRBD1 (6 bases). This CDR3 has 16 amino acids. Germline CDR1 is SGHRS and CDR2 is YFSETQ. V gave up 0 bases and J gave up 5 bases, with 17 bases separating them. The CDR3 reads CASSLGYRVEGETQYF. DNA for the CDR3: TGCGCCAGCAGCTTGGGTTACAGGGTCGAGGGGGAGACCCAGTACTTC.

The genes are TRBV4-2 and TRBJ2-4, with 7 bases identical to TRBD1. This CDR3 has 16 amino acids. Trimming took 0 bases from V and 5 from J; bases not matched to a gene: 7. Germline V gene lookup returns CDR1 LGHNA and CDR2 YNFKEQ. CDR3 sequence (DNA): TGTGCCAGCAGCCAAGACCCACAGGGGCTTGAAAACATTCAGTACTTC. Protein: CASSQDPQGLENIQYF.

CDR3: CASSYSYQGRYNEQFF. DNA of the CDR3: TGTGCCAGCAGTTACTCTTACCAGGGGCGGTACAATGAGCAGTTCTTC. The chain carries TRBV6-5 and TRBJ2-1, with a possible D match to TRBD1 (6 bases). Trimming removed 0 bases from V and 4 bases from J, with 13 bases in between. From germline, CDR1 is MNHEY and CDR2 SVGAGI. There are 16 residues in the CDR3.

This clone was seen a handful of times. The rearrangement uses TRBV28 and TRBJ1-1, with 8 bases lining up with TRBD1. The CDR3 spans 14 residues. The germline V gene has CDR1 MDHEN and CDR2 SYDVKM. J was trimmed by 4 bases and V by 4 bases; bases with no gene match: 5. The CDR3 DNA reads TGTGCCAGCAGTTGGGTGGACAGGGTCACTGAAGCTTTCTTT. This encodes CASSWVDRVTEAFF.

V gene TRBV18 combines with J gene TRBJ2-7, with 8 nucleotides matching TRBD2. J lost 4 bases, V lost 3 bases, and 11 bases had no gene match. The germline V gene has CDR1 KGHSH and CDR2 LQKENI. This CDR3 spans 16 amino acids. The DNA for the CDR3 is TGTGCCAGCTCACCTAGAGCCCCGGGAGGGCCTTACGAGCAGTACTTC. This translates into CASSPRAPGGPYEQYF.

This chain joins TRBV2 and TRBJ1-2; 7 bases are shared with TRBD1. CDR3 length: 12 residues. Trimming took 8 bases from V and 6 from J; bases not matched to a gene: 6. Germline assignment: CDR1 SNHLY and CDR2 FYNNEI. Here the CDR3 reads CASGEQGDGYTF. The CDR3 DNA follows: TGTGCCAGCGGGGAGCAGGGGGATGGCTACACCTTC.

This chain links TRBV7-3 with TRBJ2-3; TRBD2 matches at 14 bases. V trimming: 2 bases; J trimming: 6 bases; junction bases outside the gene matches: 1. The length of the CDR3 is 15 residues. The germline V gene has CDR1 SGHTA and CDR2 FQGTGA. For the CDR3, the DNA is TGTGCCAGCAGCTTAGGGACTAGCGGGAGCGATACGCAGTATTTT. Protein sequence: CASSLGTSGSDTQYF. The full variable domain, with the rest looked up from reference TRBV7-3 and TRBJ2-3, is GAGVSQTPSNKVTEKGKYVELRCDPISGHTALYWYRQSLGQGPEFLIYFQGTGAADDSGLPNDRFFAVRPEGSVSTLKIQRTERGDSAVYLCASSLGTSGSDTQYFGPGTRLTVL.

In this sample, this clone turned up once. The chain has TRBV10-3 and TRBJ1-4, with 11 bases aligning to TRBD1. This CDR3 is 16 amino acids long. Germline V lookup: CDR1 ENHRY, CDR2 SYGVKD. Trimming removed 3 bases from V and 6 bases from J; junction bases left unmatched: 6. The CDR3 protein is CAISDAAGQGDEKLFF. The DNA for the CDR3 is TGTGCCATCAGTGATGCGGCGGGACAGGGGGATGAAAAACTGTTTTTT.

The genes are TRBV5-4 and TRBJ1-3; 7 bases align to TRBD1. Unmatched junction bases numbered 4, after V lost 7 bases and J lost 0 bases. The CDR3 totals 14 residues. Germline-derived CDR1 and CDR2 are SGHNT and YYREEE (reference sequence). CDR3 nucleotides: TGTGCCAGCCGGGACAGCATCTCTGGAAACACCATATATTTT. This sequence encodes CASRDSISGNTIYF.

This chain links TRBV28 with TRBJ2-1, with 11 bases that match TRBD2. The germline gives CDR1 MDHEN, CDR2 SYDVKM. V shed 10 bases and J 4 bases; nucleotides not matched to a gene: 15. CDR3 length: 17 amino acids. Written as DNA, the CDR3 is TGTGCCACGACAGGGGCCCTAACTAGCGGGGGATACAATGAGCAGTTCTTC. Encoded protein: CATTGALTSGGYNEQFF.

V usage is TRBV6-5 and J usage is TRBJ2-7, with D perhaps matching TRBD1 (6 bases). The CDR3 is made up of 15 amino acids. Germline V gene sequence: CDR1 MNHEY, CDR2 SVGAGI. V was clipped by 4 bases and J by 3 bases, with 16 bases between them. In DNA form, the CDR3 reads TGTGCCAGCAGTTCCTCGGGACAAGGATTCTACGAGCAGTACTTC. Amino acids: CASSSSGQGFYEQYF.

The chain recombines TRBV7-2 with TRBJ2-3; tentatively, D is TRBD1 (5 bases). Trimming took 3 bases from V and 3 from J, leaving 10 bases between them. CDR1 SGHTA and CDR2 FQGNSA come from the germline V gene. The CDR3 loop spans 14 amino acids. The CDR3 nucleotides are TGTGCCAGCAGCTTTTCCAGGGCGACAGATACGCAGTATTTT. This translates into CASSFSRATDTQYF.

This clone was picked up one time. The chain carries TRBV7-9 and TRBJ2-1; TRBD2 aligns across 14 bases. CDR3 length equals 16 residues. Germline V gene data show CDR1 as SEHNR and CDR2 as FQNEAQ (reference sequence). V was pared by 6 bases and J by 4 bases, with 5 bases of the junction left unmatched. In DNA, the CDR3 is TGTGCCAGCAGTCGGACTAGCGGGAGGTCATACAATGAGCAGTTCTTC. Translating gives CASSRTSGRSYNEQFF.

This chain links TRBV19 with TRBJ2-1, with D possibly being TRBD2 (5 bases). CDR1 is LNHDA, CDR2 SQIVND, per germline (reference sequence). V lost 10 bases, J lost 3 bases, and 13 bases lay in between. The CDR3 has 13 residues. The CDR3 loop is CATRTGNYNEQFF. For the CDR3, the DNA is TGTGCCACGCGGACGGGAAACTACAATGAGCAGTTCTTC.

This clone was seen only once. The J gene is TRBJ1-1, the V gene TRBV19, with D hard to call. Per germline, CDR1 LNHDA and CDR2 SQIVND (reference sequence). The V and J ends lost 3 bases and 11 bases respectively, with 22 bases between them. This CDR3 spans 15 amino acids. The CDR3 nucleotides read TGTGCCAGTAGTATCCCTATGATAGACCTAACCATGGCTTTCTTT. It codes for CASSIPMIDLTMAFF.

The chain recombines TRBV2 with TRBJ2-7, with 7 bases matching TRBD1. Germline lookup yields CDR1 SNHLY and CDR2 FYNNEI. The CDR3 is 14 amino acids. The V and J ends lost 6 bases and 2 bases, in that order; junction bases with no gene match: 7. The CDR3 DNA follows: TGTGCCAGCAGGGGTCCGGGACAGCCCTACGAGCAGTACTTC. Protein sequence: CASRGPGQPYEQYF.

The V call is TRBV3-1 (or the pseudogene TRBV3-2), the J call TRBJ2-2; D might be TRBD2 (5 bases). Germline CDR1 is LGHDT and CDR2 is YNNKEL (reference sequence). Trimming left V 4 bases short and J 0 bases short, with 9 bases between. The length of the CDR3 is 15 residues. The CDR3 reads CASSRGLSNTGELFF. The DNA of the CDR3 is TGTGCCAGCAGCCGAGGGCTTTCGAACACCGGGGAGCTGTTTTTT.

The chain employs TRBV6-2 or TRBV6-3 and TRBJ2-7; 7 nucleotides line up with TRBD2. Germline loops: CDR1 MNHEY, CDR2 SVGEGT. V lost 0 bases and J lost 5; bases outside the gene matches: 7. CDR3 length equals 15 residues. Here the CDR3 DNA reads TGTGCCAGCAGTTACTCTGAGACTAGCCCCCACGAGCAGTACTTC. It encodes CASSYSETSPHEQYF.

The CDR3 nucleotides are TGCGCCAGCAGCTGGACCGACAGCACTGAAGCTTTCTTT. This sequence encodes CASSWTDSTEAFF. The chain carries TRBV5-1 and TRBJ1-1; D might be TRBD1 (5 bases). Germline assignment: CDR1 SGHRS and CDR2 YFSETQ. The CDR3 is 13 residues long. The V end lost 3 bases, the J end lost 4 bases, and 10 bases lay between the germline ends.

The chain carries TRBV13 and TRBJ2-1; a possible D gene is TRBD2 (5 bases). The CDR3 is 14 amino acids. The V gene's germline CDR1 is PRHDT and CDR2 FYEKMQ (reference sequence). The V end lost 5 bases, the J end lost 2 bases, and 10 bases lay between the germline ends. This chain's CDR3 is CASSRREPYNEQFF. Written as DNA, the CDR3 is TGTGCCAGCAGCCGTCGGGAACCCTACAATGAGCAGTTCTTC.

This clone has only one observation. The chain combines TRBV7-9 with TRBJ2-7, with TRBD2 identical over 9 bases. This CDR3 has 15 amino acids. The V gene's germline CDR1 is SEHNR and CDR2 FQNEAQ (reference sequence). Trimming at V came to 5 bases and at J to 3 bases, leaving 8 bases not matched to a gene. CDR3 loop: CASSDGLARSYEQYF. In DNA, the CDR3 is TGTGCCAGCAGCGACGGACTAGCGAGGAGCTACGAGCAGTACTTC.

The genes are TRBV2 and TRBJ1-5; unclear D gene. Germline CDR1 reads SNHLY; CDR2 reads FYNNEI. V lost 4 bases to trimming and J lost 0 bases, with 7 bases between them. The CDR3 is 14 amino acids. CDR3 DNA sequence: TGTGCCAGCAGTGCCAGTTATAGCAATCAGCCCCAGCATTTT. Its protein is CASSASYSNQPQHF.

This chain links TRBV7-2 with TRBJ2-1, with D possibly TRBD1 on 6 matching bases. Germline V gene data show CDR1 as SGHTA and CDR2 as FQGNSA. There are 12 residues in the CDR3. V lost 5 bases and J 7 bases, leaving 9 bases between the germline ends. Here the CDR3 reads CASSRQANEQFF. In nucleotides, the CDR3 is TGTGCCAGCAGCCGACAGGCGAATGAGCAGTTCTTC.

The CDR3 sequence is CASSLNRYYEQYF. The CDR3 DNA reads as TGTGCCAGCAGCTTAAACAGATACTACGAGCAGTACTTC. The V call is TRBV7-2, the J call TRBJ2-7; D call uncertain. Trimming removed 2 bases at V and 3 bases at J, with 8 bases between. The CDR3 covers 13 residues. The germline V gene has CDR1 SGHTA and CDR2 FQGNSA.

The table lists this clone with a count of one. This chain connects TRBV6-5 to TRBJ1-3; no reliable D call. The CDR3 sequence is 13 residues long. Germline V gene lookup returns CDR1 MNHEY and CDR2 SVGAGI. Trimming left V 8 bases short and J 1 base short, with 9 bases between. CDR3 protein: CASRGLSGNTIYF. As DNA, the CDR3 is TGTGCCAGCCGGGGTCTGTCTGGAAACACCATATATTTT.

The gene calls are TRBV9 and TRBJ2-2, with 10 positions matching TRBD2. J gave up 7 bases and V 1 base, and 7 bases lay outside the gene matches. Per the germline V gene, CDR1 is SGDLS and CDR2 is YYNGEE. This CDR3 contains 16 residues. CDR3 nucleotide sequence: TGTGCCAGCAGCGTAAATCTAGCGGGAGCGGGCGGGGAGCTGTTTTTT. Its protein is CASSVNLAGAGGELFF.

The chain is built from TRBV7-8 and TRBJ1-2; TRBD1 agrees at 10 bases. CDR1 is SGHVS, CDR2 FQNEAQ, per germline. The CDR3 has 17 residues. J gave up 4 bases and V 5 bases, and 13 bases lay outside the gene matches. CDR3 residues: CASSQKPGQGLVYGYTF. CDR3 bases: TGTGCCAGCAGCCAGAAACCGGGACAGGGGCTCGTCTATGGCTACACCTTC.